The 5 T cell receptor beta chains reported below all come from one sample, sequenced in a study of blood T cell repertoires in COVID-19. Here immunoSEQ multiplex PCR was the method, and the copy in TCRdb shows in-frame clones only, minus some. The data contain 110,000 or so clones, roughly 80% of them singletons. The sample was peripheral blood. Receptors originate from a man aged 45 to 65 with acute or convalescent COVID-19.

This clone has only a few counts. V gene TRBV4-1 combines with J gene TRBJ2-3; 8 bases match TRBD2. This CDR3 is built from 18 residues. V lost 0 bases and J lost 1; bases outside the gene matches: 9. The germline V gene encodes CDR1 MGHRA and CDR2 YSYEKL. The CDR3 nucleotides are TGCGCCAGCAGCCAAGATAGGGCGGGGGGTACGCGCACAGATACGCAGTATTTT. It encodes CASSQDRAGGTRTDTQYF.

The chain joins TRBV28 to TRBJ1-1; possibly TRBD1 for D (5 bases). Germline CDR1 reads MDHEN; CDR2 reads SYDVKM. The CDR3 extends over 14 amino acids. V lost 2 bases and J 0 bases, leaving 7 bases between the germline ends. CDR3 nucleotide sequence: TGTGCCAGCAGTTTAAAGGGGATGAACACTGAAGCTTTCTTT. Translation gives CASSLKGMNTEAFF. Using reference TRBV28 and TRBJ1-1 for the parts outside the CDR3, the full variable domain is DVKVTQSSRYLVKRTGEKVFLECVQDMDHENMFWYRQDPGLGLRLIYFSYDVKMKEKGDIPEGYSVSREKKERFSLILESASTNQTSMYLCASSLKGMNTEAFFGQGTRLTVV.

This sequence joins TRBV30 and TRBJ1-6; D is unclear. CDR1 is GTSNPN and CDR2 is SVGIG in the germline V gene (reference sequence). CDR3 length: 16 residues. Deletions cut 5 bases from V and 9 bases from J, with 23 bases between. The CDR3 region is CAWGYTASPGLSPLHF. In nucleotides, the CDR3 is TGTGCCTGGGGTTATACGGCCTCCCCGGGTCTTTCACCCCTCCACTTT.

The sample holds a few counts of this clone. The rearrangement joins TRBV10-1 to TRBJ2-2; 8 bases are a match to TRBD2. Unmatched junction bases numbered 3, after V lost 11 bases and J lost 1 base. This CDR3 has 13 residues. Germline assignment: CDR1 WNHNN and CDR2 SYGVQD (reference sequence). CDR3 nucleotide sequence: TGCGCCGGTCTAGCGGGGAACACCGGGGAGCTGTTTTTT. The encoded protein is CAGLAGNTGELFF.

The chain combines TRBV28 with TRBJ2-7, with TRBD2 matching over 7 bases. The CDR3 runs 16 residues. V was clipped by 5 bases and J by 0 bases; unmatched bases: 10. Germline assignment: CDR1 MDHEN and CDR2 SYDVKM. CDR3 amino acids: CASSPVASGTSYEQYF. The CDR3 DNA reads TGTGCCAGCAGTCCCGTAGCCAGCGGGACCTCCTACGAGCAGTACTTC.